This T cell receptor beta chain was found in a study of T cell repertoires in cytomegalovirus infection. On this clonotype itself: Its matching antigen is unknown.

Points from the study as a whole: CMV-specific HLA-C-restricted TCR beta clonotypes dominated the ex vivo response.

A single record per CDR3 protein comes from TCRdb applying MiXCR to the reads. The table has 150,000 to 200,000 distinct CDR3 sequences, about 15% seen once; the top ten hold 25% to 30%. The CDR3 sequence is 17 residues long. Trimming left V 2 bases short and J 0 bases short, with 14 bases between. Germline assignment: CDR1 LGHNA and CDR2 YNFKEQ. The genes are TRBV4-2 and TRBJ2-1, with D maybe TRBD2 (5 bases). This receptor was identified in a human donor in good health (CMV status not recorded). Some clones in this sample may be carry-over from other donors' samples. The material sequenced was PBMCs. CDR3 protein: CASSQSTQRSSYNEQFF. The CDR3 DNA reads as TGTGCCAGCAGCCAATCGACTCAGCGGAGCTCCTACAATGAGCAGTTCTTC.